These 23 T cell receptor beta chains were sequenced from one sample in a study of blood T cell repertoires in COVID-19. Here immunoSEQ multiplex PCR was the method, and the copy in TCRdb shows in-frame clones only, minus some. The sample contains roughly 200,000 clones, around 78% of which appear only once. Sequenced: peripheral blood. The receptors were gathered from a woman older than 75 with active or convalescent COVID-19.

CDR3 coding DNA: TGCAGCGTCGGCTGGACAGGGGCGAGGGGCACTGAAGCTTTCTTT. This translates into CSVGWTGARGTEAFF. The V call is TRBV29-1, the J call TRBJ1-1, with 9 bases matching TRBD1. There are 15 residues in the CDR3. Trimming removed 6 bases from V and 4 bases from J; junction bases left unmatched: 12. Germline-derived CDR1 and CDR2 are SQVTM and ANQGSEA.

This rearrangement joins TRBV28 to TRBJ1-1; TRBD1 might be the D (6 bases). The V end lost 5 bases, the J end lost 3 bases, and 16 bases lay between the germline ends. Germline values: CDR1 MDHEN, CDR2 SYDVKM. The CDR3 is made up of 15 amino acids. The CDR3 is CASSPQSGAYTEAFF. The CDR3 bases are TGTGCCAGCAGTCCACAATCAGGGGCATACACTGAAGCTTTCTTT.

This clone was recorded only once. This rearrangement joins TRBV3-1 (or the pseudogene TRBV3-2) to TRBJ2-7, with 7 bases matching TRBD1. The CDR3 sequence is 14 residues long. The trim removed 1 base at V and 1 base at J, leaving 1 base unmatched. Germline CDR1 LGHDT, CDR2 YNNKEL (reference sequence). CDR3 nucleotides: TGTGCCAGCAGCCAAGTGGGACAGTCCTACGAGCAGTACTTC. This encodes CASSQVGQSYEQYF.

V and J are TRBV15 and TRBJ1-1, with D perhaps matching TRBD1 (6 bases). The germline V gene has CDR1 LNHNV and CDR2 YYDKDF (reference sequence). The CDR3 is made up of 12 amino acids. V was clipped by 6 bases and J by 2 bases, with 7 bases between them. The CDR3 DNA reads as TGTGCCACCAGTGGGGGCAACACTGAAGCTTTCTTT. Translating gives CATSGGNTEAFF. The full variable domain, completed using reference TRBV15 and TRBJ1-1, is DAMVIQNPRYQVTQFGKPVTLSCSQTLNHNVMYWYQQKSSQAPKLLFHYYDKDFNNEADTPDNFQSRRPNTSFCFLDIRSPGLGDTAMYLCATSGGNTEAFFGQGTRLTVV.

Here the CDR3 DNA reads TGTGCCAGTTACAGACCTAATTCACCCCTCCACTTT. As protein: CASYRPNSPLHF. The rearrangement links TRBV28 to TRBJ1-6; D remains ambiguous. Germline CDR1 reads MDHEN; CDR2 reads SYDVKM. The V gene lost 9 bases and the J gene lost 6 bases, with 9 bases spanning the gap. This CDR3 has 12 amino acids.

There are a few counts of this clone. This chain uses TRBV7-2 with TRBJ1-2; D is uncertain. V was shortened by 4 bases and J by 4 bases, with 13 bases between the two germline ends. The germline gives CDR1 SGHTA, CDR2 FQGNSA. This CDR3 is built from 14 residues. The DNA of the CDR3 is TGTGCCAGCAGCTCGAGTTTTGGTACCTATGGCTACACCTTC. Protein: CASSSSFGTYGYTF.

In this sample, this clone turned up a few times. The chain is built from TRBV4-1 and TRBJ2-5, with 9 bases fitting TRBD2. The CDR3 extends over 18 amino acids. Germline V gene data show CDR1 as MGHRA and CDR2 as YSYEKL. With 0 bases clipped from V and 4 bases from J, the junction kept 12 bases outside the gene matches. CDR3 region: CASSQDPGWRGGRETQYF. The CDR3, as DNA: TGCGCCAGCAGCCAAGATCCCGGATGGCGGGGGGGCCGAGAGACCCAGTACTTC.

V usage is TRBV6-2 or TRBV6-3 and J usage is TRBJ2-7, with 8 nucleotides matching TRBD1. Germline V gene sequence: CDR1 MNHEY, CDR2 SVGEGT. CDR3 length: 16 amino acids. The V segment lost 11 bases and the J segment 0 bases; nucleotides outside the gene matches: 15. The CDR3 loop reads CASSYQGASGSYEQYF. The CDR3 DNA reads as TGTGCCTCCAGTTACCAGGGGGCTTCGGGCTCCTACGAGCAGTACTTC.

The chain employs TRBV6-2 or TRBV6-3 and TRBJ2-3; perhaps TRBD2 as D (6 bases). This CDR3 comprises 14 residues. With 5 bases removed from V and 2 bases from J, the gap between germline ends came to 11 bases. The V gene's germline CDR1 is MNHEY and CDR2 SVGEGT. CDR3 coding DNA: TGTGCCAGCAGTAGCGCGGGGCCCACAGATACGCAGTATTTT. Amino acids: CASSSAGPTDTQYF.

This chain connects TRBV2 to TRBJ2-5; 7 positions match TRBD1. J gave up 5 bases and V 5 bases, and 11 bases lay outside the gene matches. Germline CDR1 and CDR2: SNHLY and FYNNEI. The CDR3 is made up of 15 amino acids. DNA of the CDR3: TGTGCCAGCAGTTCCGCCCGACAGGGCTCGGAGACCCAGTACTTC. Protein: CASSSARQGSETQYF.

The chain has TRBV4-3 and TRBJ2-3, with 8 bases identical to TRBD2. This CDR3 comprises 16 residues. The J segment lost 1 base and the V segment lost 1 base, leaving 4 bases of the junction unmatched. Germline values: CDR1 LGHNA, CDR2 YSLEER. The CDR3 reads CASSQATAGGTDTQYF. The CDR3 DNA is TGCGCCAGCAGCCAAGCAACAGCGGGGGGCACAGATACGCAGTATTTT.

V gene TRBV6-6 combines with J gene TRBJ1-2; the D is unclear. Trimming left V 4 bases short and J 7 bases short, with 13 bases between. Germline V gene sequence: CDR1 MNHNY, CDR2 SVGAGI (reference sequence). The CDR3 loop spans 13 amino acids. The CDR3 here is CASSSFGEVGYTF. As DNA, the CDR3 is TGTGCCAGCAGTTCTTTTGGGGAGGTTGGCTACACCTTC.

V and J are TRBV19 and TRBJ2-3; D is uncertain. CDR3 length equals 14 residues. The V gene's germline CDR1 is LNHDA and CDR2 SQIVND (reference sequence). The V gene lost 11 bases and the J gene lost 2 bases, with 17 bases spanning the gap. This chain's CDR3 is CASRPRSPTDTQYF. The DNA for the CDR3 is TGTGCCTCAAGGCCCAGGTCTCCCACAGATACGCAGTATTTT.

This chain connects TRBV27 to TRBJ1-1; 8 nucleotides line up with TRBD1. J was trimmed by 6 bases and V by 5 bases; bases with no gene match: 14. The CDR3 loop spans 16 amino acids. CDR1 MNHEY and CDR2 SMNVEV come from the germline V gene (reference sequence). CDR3 in DNA: TGTGCCAGCAGTCCCAGGACAGGGAACTTTATTGCTGAAGCTTTCTTT. Amino acid sequence: CASSPRTGNFIAEAFF.

The chain recombines TRBV24-1 with TRBJ1-5; D might be TRBD1 (5 bases). The CDR3 loop spans 13 amino acids. Germline assignment: CDR1 KGHDR and CDR2 SFDVKD. Trimming removed 12 bases at V and 0 bases at J, with 11 bases between. CDR3 DNA: TGTGCCGTCCAGGGCGTTAGCAATCAGCCCCAGCATTTT. It translates to CAVQGVSNQPQHF.

This chain connects TRBV11-3 to TRBJ2-1; D possibly corresponds to TRBD2 (5 bases). V was clipped by 0 bases and J by 4 bases, with 7 bases between them. CDR1 is SGHNT and CDR2 is YENEEA in the germline V gene. The CDR3 has 14 amino acids. CDR3: CASSLESGYNEQFF. CDR3 in DNA: TGTGCCAGCAGCTTAGAGAGCGGATACAATGAGCAGTTCTTC.

This rearrangement joins TRBV5-6 to TRBJ2-7; D gene uncertain. The CDR3 consists of 14 residues. Trimming cost V 4 bases and J 3 bases, with 14 bases left between them. Germline-derived CDR1 and CDR2 are SGHDT and YYEEEE. This chain's CDR3 is CASSPVALSYEQYF. The DNA for the CDR3 is TGTGCCAGCAGCCCAGTTGCATTAAGCTACGAGCAGTACTTC.

The CDR3 nucleotides read TGTGCCTGGGGAGCAGGAGTACTAGCCGGGGAGCTGTTTTTT. Protein: CAWGAGVLAGELFF. The rearrangement links TRBV30 to TRBJ2-2, with D maybe TRBD2 (5 bases). Trimming pared 5 bases from V and 6 bases from J, leaving 16 bases between. CDR3 length: 14 amino acids. Germline V gene lookup returns CDR1 GTSNPN and CDR2 SVGIG (reference sequence).

This clone was observed once. This CDR3 reads CASSLTAPNTEAFF. CDR3 DNA sequence: TGCGCCAGCAGCTTAACAGCCCCTAACACTGAAGCTTTCTTT. The chain has TRBV5-1 and TRBJ1-1; D gene uncertain. Germline V gene data show CDR1 as SGHRS and CDR2 as YFSETQ. Trimming pared 2 bases from V and 2 bases from J, leaving 10 bases between. The CDR3 totals 14 residues.

With regard to this clone: The same CDR3 also results from other DNA sequences found in this sample. The chain employs TRBV4-1 and TRBJ1-1; no clear D gene. CDR3 size: 13 residues. Trimming removed 6 bases from V and 1 base from J, with 9 bases in between. Germline-derived CDR1 and CDR2 are MGHRA and YSYEKL. The CDR3 DNA sequence: TGCGCCAGCAGTCCGCGGGGGAACACTGAAGCTTTCTTT. It encodes CASSPRGNTEAFF.

The rearrangement uses TRBV5-8 and TRBJ2-7; D may be TRBD1 (6 bases). This CDR3 region has 15 residues. The germline V and J ends were trimmed by 3 bases and 0 bases, with 13 bases remaining between them. CDR1 SGHTS and CDR2 YDEGEE come from the germline V gene. The CDR3 spells CASSSTDRYSYEQYF. The DNA for the CDR3 is TGTGCCAGCAGCTCAACGGACAGATACTCCTACGAGCAGTACTTC.

The table lists this clone with a few counts. The chain joins TRBV25-1 to TRBJ1-6; TRBD1 might be the D (5 bases). The CDR3 covers 17 residues. V lost 3 bases, J lost 9 bases, and 21 bases lay in between. In germline, CDR1 is MGHDK, CDR2 SYGVNS. The DNA of the CDR3 is TGTGCCAGCAGTGATCGATATCTGGACACAACCGGTTCACCCCTCCACTTT. Amino acids: CASSDRYLDTTGSPLHF.

This clone was counted between two and nine times. This chain connects TRBV24-1 to TRBJ1-2; TRBD1 matches 9 bases. Trimming cost V 4 bases and J 7 bases; bases outside gene matches: 12. Per germline, CDR1 KGHDR and CDR2 SFDVKD. This CDR3 is 16 amino acids long. The CDR3 coding sequence is TGTGCCACCAGTGACGCTCGGGACAGGGTAGTTGGTGGCTACACCTTC. Its protein product is CATSDARDRVVGGYTF.